The subject of this entry is one T cell receptor beta chain. No antigen is known for it. The sample belongs to a study of T cells in tumors after PD-1 blockade. In the study overall: Patients had no prior checkpoint blockade, systemic immunosuppressants, or anti-cancer therapy within 4 weeks. On average, peripheral blood gave approximately 120,000 TCR templates and tens of thousands of unique clonotypes. Study results and limitations: Some novel exhausted tumor clones appeared in pre-treatment blood, suggesting peripheral recruitment.

Only in-frame clones appear in the TCRdb table, and some are missing; sequencing was by immunoSEQ multiplex PCR. The table shows 4,500 to 7,000 clones, with roughly 80% occurring only once. Losses at the gene ends were 8 bases for V and 6 bases for J; bases not matched to a gene: 10. The CDR3 spans 15 residues. CDR1 is LNHNV, CDR2 YYDKDF, per germline (reference sequence). The sample in question was PBMCs, obtained after anti-PD-1 therapy. This receptor was obtained from a human donor with advanced basal cell or squamous cell carcinoma (not recorded which). The chain employs TRBV15 and TRBJ2-1; 10 bases agree with TRBD2. For the CDR3, the DNA is TGTGCCACCCTCGAGAGCGGGGGGGCCGCCAATGAGCAGTTCTTC. It translates to CATLESGGAANEQFF.